This T cell receptor (beta chain) originates from a study of response to subunit inactivated influenza vaccine. Study conclusions and caveats: Few new T cells, the authors suggested, are recruited by each seasonal influenza vaccination.

TCRdb analysed the RT-PCR reads with MiXCR anew, one entry per CDR3 protein. The table shows roughly 760,000 distinct CDR3 sequences, with 21% occurring only once. CDR3 length: 19 amino acids. V lost 0 bases to trimming and J lost 5 bases; unmatched junction nucleotides: 7. Germline CDR1 and CDR2: LGHDT and YNNKEL (reference sequence). This clonotype was recorded a few times. Antigen specificity is unknown. Source: PBMCs from blood, taken around 5 days after vaccination. This chain links TRBV3-1 with TRBJ2-1; the match to TRBD2 covers 16 bases. This clonotype was obtained from a man aged 50-59 years who received an inactivated influenza vaccine. The CDR3 loop is CASSQDWGLAGGPNNEQFF. CDR3 coding DNA: TGTGCCAGCAGCCAAGATTGGGGACTAGCGGGAGGGCCAAACAATGAGCAGTTCTTC.